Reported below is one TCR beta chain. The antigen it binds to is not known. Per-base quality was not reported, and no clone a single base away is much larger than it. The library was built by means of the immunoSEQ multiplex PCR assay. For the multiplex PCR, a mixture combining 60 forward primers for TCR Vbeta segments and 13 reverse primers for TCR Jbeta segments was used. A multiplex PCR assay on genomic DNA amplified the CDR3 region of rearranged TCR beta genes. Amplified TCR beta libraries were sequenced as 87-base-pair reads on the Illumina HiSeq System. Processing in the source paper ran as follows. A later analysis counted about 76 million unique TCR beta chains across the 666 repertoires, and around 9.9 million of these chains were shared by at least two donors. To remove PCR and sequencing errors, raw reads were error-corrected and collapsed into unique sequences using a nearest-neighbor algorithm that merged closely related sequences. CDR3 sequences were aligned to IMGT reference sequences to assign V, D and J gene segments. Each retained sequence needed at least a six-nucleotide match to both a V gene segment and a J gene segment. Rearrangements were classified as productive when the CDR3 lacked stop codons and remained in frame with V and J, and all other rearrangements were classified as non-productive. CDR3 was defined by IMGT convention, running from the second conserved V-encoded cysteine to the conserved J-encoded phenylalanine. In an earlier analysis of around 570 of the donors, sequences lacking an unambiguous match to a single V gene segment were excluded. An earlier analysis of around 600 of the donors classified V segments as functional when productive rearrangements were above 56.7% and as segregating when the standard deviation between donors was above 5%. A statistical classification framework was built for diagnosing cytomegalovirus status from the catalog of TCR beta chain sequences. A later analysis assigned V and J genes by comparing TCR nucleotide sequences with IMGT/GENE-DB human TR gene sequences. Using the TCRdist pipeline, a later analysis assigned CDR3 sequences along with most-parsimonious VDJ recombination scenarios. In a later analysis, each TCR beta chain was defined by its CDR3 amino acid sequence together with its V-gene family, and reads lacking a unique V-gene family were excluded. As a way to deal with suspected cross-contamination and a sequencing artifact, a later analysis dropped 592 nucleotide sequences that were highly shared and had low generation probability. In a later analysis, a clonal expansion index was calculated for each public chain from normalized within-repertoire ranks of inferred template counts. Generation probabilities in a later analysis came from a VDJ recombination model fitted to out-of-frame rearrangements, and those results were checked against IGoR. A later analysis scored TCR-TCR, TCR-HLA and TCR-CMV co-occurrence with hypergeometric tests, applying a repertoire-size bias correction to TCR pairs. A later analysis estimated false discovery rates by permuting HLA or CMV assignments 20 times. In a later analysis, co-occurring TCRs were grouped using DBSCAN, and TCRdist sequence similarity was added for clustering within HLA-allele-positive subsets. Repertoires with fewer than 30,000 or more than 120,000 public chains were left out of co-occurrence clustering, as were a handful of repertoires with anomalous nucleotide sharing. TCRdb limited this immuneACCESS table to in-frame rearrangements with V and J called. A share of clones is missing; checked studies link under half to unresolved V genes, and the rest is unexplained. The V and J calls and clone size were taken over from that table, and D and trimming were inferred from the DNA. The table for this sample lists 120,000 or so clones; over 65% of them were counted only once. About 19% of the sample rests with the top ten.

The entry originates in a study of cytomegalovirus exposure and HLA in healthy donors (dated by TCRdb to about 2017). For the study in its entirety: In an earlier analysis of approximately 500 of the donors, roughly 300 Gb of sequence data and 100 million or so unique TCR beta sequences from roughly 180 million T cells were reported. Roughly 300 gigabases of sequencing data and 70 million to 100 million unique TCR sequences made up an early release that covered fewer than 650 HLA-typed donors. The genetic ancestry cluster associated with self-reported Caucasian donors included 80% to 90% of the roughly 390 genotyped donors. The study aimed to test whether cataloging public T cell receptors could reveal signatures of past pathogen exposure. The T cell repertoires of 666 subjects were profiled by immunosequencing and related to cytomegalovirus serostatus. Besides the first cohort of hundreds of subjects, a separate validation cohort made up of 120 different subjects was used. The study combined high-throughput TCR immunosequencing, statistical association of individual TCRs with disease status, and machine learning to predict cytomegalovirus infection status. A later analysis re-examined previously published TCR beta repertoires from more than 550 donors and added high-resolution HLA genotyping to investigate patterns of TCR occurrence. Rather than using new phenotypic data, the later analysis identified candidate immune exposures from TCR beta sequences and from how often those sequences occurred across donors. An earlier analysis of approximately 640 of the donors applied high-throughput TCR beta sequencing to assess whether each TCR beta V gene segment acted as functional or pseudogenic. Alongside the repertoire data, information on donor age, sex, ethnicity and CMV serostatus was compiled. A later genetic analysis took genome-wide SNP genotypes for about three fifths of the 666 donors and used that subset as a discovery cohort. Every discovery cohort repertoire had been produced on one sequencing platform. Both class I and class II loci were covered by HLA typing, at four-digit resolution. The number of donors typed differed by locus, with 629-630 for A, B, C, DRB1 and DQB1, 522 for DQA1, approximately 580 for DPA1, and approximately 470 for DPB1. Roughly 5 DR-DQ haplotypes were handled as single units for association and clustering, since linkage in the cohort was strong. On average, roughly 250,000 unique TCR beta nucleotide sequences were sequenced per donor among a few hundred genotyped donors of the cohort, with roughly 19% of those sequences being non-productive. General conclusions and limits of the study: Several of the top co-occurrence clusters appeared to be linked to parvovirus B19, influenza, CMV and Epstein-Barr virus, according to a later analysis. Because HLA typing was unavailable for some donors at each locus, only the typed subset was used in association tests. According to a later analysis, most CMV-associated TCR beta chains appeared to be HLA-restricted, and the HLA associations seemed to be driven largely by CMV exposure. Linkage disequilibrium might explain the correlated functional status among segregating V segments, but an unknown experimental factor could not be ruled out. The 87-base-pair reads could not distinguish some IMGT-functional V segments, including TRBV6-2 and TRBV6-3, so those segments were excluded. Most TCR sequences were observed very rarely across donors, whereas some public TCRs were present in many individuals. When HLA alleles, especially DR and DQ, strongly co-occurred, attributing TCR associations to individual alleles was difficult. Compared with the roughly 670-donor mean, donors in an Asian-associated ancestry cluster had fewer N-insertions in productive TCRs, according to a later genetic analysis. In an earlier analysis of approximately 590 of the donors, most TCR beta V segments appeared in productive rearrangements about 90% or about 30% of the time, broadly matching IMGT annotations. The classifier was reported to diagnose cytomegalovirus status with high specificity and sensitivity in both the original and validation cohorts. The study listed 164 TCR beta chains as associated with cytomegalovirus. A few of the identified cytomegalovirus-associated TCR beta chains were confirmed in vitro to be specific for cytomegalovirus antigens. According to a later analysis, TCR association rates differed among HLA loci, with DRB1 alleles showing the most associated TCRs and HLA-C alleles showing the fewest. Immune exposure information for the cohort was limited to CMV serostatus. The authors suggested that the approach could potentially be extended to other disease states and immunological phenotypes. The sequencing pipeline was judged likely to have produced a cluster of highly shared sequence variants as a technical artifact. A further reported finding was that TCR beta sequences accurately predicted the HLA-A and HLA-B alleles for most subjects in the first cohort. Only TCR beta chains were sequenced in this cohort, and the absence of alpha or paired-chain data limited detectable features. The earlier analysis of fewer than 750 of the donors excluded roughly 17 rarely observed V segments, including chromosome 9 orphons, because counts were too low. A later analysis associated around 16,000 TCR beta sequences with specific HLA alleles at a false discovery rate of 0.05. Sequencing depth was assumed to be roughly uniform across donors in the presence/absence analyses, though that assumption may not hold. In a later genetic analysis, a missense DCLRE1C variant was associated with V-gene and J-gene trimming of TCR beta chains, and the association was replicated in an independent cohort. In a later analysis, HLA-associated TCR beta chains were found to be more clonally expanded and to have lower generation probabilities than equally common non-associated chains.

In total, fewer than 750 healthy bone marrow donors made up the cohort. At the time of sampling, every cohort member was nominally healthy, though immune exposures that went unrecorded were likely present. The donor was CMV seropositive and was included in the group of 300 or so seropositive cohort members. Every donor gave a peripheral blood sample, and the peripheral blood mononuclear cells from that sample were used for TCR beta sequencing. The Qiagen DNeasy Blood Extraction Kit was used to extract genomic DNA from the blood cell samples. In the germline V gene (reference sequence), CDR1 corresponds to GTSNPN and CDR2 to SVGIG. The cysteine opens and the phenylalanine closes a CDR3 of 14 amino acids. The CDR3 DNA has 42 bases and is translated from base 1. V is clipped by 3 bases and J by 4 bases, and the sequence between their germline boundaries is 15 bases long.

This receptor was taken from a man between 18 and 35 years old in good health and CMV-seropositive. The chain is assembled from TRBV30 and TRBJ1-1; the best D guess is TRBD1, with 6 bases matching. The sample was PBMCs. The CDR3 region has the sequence CAWSIQGEGTEAFF. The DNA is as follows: TGTGCCTGGAGCATACAGGGAGAGGGCACTGAAGCTTTCTTT.